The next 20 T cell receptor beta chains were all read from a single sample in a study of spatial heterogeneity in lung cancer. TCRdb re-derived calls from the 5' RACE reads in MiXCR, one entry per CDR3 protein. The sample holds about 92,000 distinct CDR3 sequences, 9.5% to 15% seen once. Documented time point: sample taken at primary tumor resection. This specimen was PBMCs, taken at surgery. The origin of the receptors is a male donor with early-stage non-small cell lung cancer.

The CDR3 DNA follows: TGTGCAGCGCCGTCCTACGAGCAGTACTTC. Protein sequence: CAAPSYEQYF. This chain joins TRBV27 and TRBJ2-7; no firm D call. Germline CDR1 and CDR2: MNHEY and SMNVEV (reference sequence). The CDR3 runs to 10 residues.

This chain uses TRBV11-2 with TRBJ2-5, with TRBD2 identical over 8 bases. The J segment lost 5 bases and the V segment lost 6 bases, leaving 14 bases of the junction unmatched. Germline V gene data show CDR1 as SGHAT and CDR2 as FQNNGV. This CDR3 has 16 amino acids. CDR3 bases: TGTGCCAGCAGTCTTGGGCTAGCGGGTCTTTCGGAGACCCAGTACTTC. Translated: CASSLGLAGLSETQYF.

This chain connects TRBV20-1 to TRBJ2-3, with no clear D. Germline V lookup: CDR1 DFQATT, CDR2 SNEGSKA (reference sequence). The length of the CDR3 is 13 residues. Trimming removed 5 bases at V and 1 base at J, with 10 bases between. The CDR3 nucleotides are TGCAGTGCTGCTAGTTTTGGCACAGATACGCAGTATTTT. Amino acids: CSAASFGTDTQYF.

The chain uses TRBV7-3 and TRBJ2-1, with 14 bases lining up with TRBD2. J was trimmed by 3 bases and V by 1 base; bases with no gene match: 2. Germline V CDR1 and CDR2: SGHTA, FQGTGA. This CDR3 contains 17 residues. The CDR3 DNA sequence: TGTGCCAGCAGCTTAAGGGGACTAGCGGGAGACTACAATGAGCAGTTCTTC. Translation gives CASSLRGLAGDYNEQFF.

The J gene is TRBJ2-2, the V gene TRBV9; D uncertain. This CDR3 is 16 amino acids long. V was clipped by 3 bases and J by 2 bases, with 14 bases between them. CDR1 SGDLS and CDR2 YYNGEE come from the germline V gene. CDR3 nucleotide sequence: TGTGCCAGCAGCGCAGGACCTCACCCTAACACCGGGGAGCTGTTTTTT. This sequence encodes CASSAGPHPNTGELFF.

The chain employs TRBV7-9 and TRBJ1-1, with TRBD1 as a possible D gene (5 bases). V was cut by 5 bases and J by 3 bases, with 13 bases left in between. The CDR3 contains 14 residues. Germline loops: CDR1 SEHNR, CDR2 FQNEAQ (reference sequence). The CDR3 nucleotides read TGTGCCAGCAGCCACAGTGGGACCCACACTGAAGCTTTCTTT. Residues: CASSHSGTHTEAFF. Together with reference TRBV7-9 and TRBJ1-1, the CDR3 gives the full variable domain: DTGVSQNPRHKITKRGQNVTFRCDPISEHNRLYWYRQTLGQGPEFLTYFQNEAQLEKSRLLSDRFSAERPKGSFSTLEIQRTEQGDSAMYLCASSHSGTHTEAFFGQGTRLTVV.

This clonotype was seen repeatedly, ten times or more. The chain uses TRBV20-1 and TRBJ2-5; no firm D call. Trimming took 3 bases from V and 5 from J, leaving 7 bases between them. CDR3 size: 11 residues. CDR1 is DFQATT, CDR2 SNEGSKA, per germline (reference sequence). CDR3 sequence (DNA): TGCAGTGCTAGTCCCAAGGAGACCCAGTACTTC. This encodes CSASPKETQYF.

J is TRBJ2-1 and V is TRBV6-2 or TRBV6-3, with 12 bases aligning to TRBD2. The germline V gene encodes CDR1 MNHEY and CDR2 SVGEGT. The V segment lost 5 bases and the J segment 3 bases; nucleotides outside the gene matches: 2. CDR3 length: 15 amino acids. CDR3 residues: CASSLAGGVYNEQFF. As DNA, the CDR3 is TGTGCCAGCAGTCTAGCGGGAGGGGTCTACAATGAGCAGTTCTTC.

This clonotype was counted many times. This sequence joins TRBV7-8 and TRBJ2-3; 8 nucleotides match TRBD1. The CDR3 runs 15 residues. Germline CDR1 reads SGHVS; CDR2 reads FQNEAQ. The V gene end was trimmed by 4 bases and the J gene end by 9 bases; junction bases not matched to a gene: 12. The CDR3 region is CASSSQDRGDGTQYF. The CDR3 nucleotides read TGTGCCAGCAGCTCACAAGACAGGGGCGATGGCACGCAGTATTTT.

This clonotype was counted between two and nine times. CDR3 bases: TGTGCCAGCAGTTCTTGGGGGTGGGAGGGGACAGTCAATTCACCCCTCCACTTT. It is translated as CASSSWGWEGTVNSPLHF. The genes are TRBV28 and TRBJ1-6; TRBD1 matches 7 bases. V gave up 4 bases and J gave up 7 bases; unmatched junction bases: 16. Germline V CDR1 and CDR2: MDHEN, SYDVKM. The CDR3 covers 18 residues.

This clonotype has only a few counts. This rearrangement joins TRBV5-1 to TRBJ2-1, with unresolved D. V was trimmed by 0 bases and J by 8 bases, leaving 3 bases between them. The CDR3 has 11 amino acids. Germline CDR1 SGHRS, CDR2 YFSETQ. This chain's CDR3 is CASSLAYEQFF. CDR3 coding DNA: TGCGCCAGCAGCTTGGCGTATGAGCAGTTCTTC. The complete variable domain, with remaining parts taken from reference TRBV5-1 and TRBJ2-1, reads KAGVTQTPRYLIKTRGQQVTLSCSPISGHRSVSWYQQTPGQGLQFLFEYFSETQRNKGNFPGRFSGRQFSNSRSEMNVSTLELGDSALYLCASSLAYEQFFGPGTRLTVL.

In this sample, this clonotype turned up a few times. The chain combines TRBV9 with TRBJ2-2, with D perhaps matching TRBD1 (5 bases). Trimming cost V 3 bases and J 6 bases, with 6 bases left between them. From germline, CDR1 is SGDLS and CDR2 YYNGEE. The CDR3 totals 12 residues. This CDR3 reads CASSEQAGELFF. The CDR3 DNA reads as TGTGCCAGCAGCGAACAGGCCGGGGAGCTGTTTTTT.

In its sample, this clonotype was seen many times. CDR3 sequence: CASTTGQANYYGYTF. In nucleotides, the CDR3 is TGTGCCAGTACCACGGGACAGGCCAACTACTATGGCTACACCTTC. V gene TRBV19 combines with J gene TRBJ1-2, with 8 bases lining up with TRBD1. The CDR3 runs 15 residues. After removal of 7 bases from V and 3 bases from J, the junction contained 10 bases not matched to a gene. The germline gives CDR1 LNHDA, CDR2 SQIVND (reference sequence). The variable domain in full, with the rest retrieved from reference TRBV19 and TRBJ1-2, is DGGITQSPKYLFRKEGQNVTLSCEQNLNHDAMYWYRQDPGQGLRLIYYSQIVNDFQKGDIAEGYSVSREKKESFPLTVTSAQKNPTAFYLCASTTGQANYYGYTFGSGTRLTVV.

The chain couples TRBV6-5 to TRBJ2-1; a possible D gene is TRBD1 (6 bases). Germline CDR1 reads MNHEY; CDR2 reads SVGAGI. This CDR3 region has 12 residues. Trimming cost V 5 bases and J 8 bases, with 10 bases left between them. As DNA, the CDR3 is TGTGCCAGCAGTGTACAGGGCGATGAGCAGTTCTTC. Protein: CASSVQGDEQFF.

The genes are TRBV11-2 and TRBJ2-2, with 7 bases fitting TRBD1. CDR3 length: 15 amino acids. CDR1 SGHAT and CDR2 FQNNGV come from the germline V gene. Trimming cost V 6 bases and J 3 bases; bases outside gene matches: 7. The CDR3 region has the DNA TGTGCCAGCAGAACAGACAGGGTTCACACCGGGGAGCTGTTTTTT. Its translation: CASRTDRVHTGELFF.

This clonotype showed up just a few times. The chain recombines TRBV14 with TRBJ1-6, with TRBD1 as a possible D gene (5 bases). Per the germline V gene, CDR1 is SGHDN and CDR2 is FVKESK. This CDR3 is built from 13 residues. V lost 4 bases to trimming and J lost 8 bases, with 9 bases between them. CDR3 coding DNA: TGTGCCAGCAGCCCCCAGGGTTATTCACCCCTCCACTTT. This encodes CASSPQGYSPLHF.

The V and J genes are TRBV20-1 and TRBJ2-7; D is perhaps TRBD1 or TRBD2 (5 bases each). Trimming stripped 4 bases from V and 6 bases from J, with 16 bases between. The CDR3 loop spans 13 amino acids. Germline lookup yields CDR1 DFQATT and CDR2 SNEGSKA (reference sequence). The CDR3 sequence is CSATGTQTPEQYF. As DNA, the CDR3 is TGCAGTGCTACCGGGACCCAAACCCCCGAGCAGTACTTC.

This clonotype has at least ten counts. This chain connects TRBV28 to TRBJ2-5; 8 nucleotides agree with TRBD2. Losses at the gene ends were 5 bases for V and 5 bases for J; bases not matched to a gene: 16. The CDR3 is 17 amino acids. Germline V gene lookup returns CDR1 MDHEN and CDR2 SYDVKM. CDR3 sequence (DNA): TGTGCCAGCAGTCCGTCCCCCTACGGGGGGGCGAGGGAGACCCAGTACTTC. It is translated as CASSPSPYGGARETQYF.

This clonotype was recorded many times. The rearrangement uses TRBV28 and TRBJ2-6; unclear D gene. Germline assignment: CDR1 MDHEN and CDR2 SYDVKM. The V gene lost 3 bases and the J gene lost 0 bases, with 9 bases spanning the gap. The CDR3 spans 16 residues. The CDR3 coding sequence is TGTGCCAGCAGTTTCCCCCGAGCCTCTGGGGCCAACGTCCTGACTTTC. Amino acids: CASSFPRASGANVLTF.

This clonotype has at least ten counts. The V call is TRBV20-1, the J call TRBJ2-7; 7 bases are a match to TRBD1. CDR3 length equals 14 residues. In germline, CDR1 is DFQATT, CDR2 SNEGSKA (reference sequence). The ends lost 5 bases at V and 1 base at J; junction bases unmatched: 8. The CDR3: CSAVRDRRSYEQYF. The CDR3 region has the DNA TGCAGTGCTGTCCGGGACAGACGATCCTACGAGCAGTACTTC.